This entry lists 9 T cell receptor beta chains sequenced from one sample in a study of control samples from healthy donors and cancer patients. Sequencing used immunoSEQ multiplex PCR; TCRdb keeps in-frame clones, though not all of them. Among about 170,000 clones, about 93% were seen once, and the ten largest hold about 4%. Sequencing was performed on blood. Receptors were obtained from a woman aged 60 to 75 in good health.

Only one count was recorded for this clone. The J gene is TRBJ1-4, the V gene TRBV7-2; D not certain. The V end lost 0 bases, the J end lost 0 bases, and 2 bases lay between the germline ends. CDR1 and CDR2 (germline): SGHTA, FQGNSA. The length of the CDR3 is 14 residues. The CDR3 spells CASSLAATNEKLFF. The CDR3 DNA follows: TGTGCCAGCAGCTTAGCCGCAACTAATGAAAAACTGTTTTTT.

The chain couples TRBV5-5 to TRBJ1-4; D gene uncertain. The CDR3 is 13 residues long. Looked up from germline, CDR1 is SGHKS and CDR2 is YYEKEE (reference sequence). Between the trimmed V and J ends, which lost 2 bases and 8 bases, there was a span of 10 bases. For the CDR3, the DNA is TGTGCCAGCAGCTTTGCGGTTCGGGAAAAACTGTTTTTT. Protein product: CASSFAVREKLFF.

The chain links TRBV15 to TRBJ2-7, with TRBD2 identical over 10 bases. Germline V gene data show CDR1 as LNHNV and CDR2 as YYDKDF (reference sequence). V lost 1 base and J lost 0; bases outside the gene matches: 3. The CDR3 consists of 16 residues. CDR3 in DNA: TGTGCCACCAGCAGAGTTACTAGCGGGGCCTCCTACGAGCAGTACTTC. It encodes CATSRVTSGASYEQYF.

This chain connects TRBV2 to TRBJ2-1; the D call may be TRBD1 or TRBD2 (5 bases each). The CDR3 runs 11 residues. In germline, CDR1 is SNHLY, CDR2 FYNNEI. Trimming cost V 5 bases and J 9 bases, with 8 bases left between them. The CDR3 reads CASSTGGEQFF. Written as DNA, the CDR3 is TGTGCCAGCAGTACAGGAGGTGAGCAGTTCTTC.

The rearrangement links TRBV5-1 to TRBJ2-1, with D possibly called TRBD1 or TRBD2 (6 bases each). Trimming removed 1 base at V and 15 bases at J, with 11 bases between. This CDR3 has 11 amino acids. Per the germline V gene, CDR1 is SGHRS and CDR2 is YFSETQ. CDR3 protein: CASSLTGGRFF. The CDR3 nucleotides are TGCGCCAGCAGCTTGACTGGGGGGCGGTTCTTC.

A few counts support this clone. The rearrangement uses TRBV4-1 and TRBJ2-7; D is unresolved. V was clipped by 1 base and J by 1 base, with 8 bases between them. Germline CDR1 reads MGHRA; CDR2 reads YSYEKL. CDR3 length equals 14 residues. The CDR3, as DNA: TGCGCCAGCAGCCAAGGAGACGGGTCCTACGAGCAGTACTTC. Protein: CASSQGDGSYEQYF.

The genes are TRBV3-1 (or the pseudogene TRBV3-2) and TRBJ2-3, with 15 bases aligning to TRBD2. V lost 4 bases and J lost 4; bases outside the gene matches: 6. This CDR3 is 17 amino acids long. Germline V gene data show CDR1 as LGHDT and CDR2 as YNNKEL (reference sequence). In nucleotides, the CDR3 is TGTGCCAGCAGCCTCGGACTAGCGGGGGGGGTTCCAGATACGCAGTATTTT. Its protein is CASSLGLAGGVPDTQYF.

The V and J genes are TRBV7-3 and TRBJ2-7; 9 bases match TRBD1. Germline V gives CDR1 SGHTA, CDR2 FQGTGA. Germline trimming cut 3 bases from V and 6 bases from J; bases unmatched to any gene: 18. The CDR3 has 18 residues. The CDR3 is CASSLTGGSGLPGGEQYF. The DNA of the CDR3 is TGTGCCAGCAGCTTGACAGGGGGAAGTGGACTACCGGGAGGCGAGCAGTACTTC. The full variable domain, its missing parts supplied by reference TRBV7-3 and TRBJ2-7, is GAGVSQTPSNKVTEKGKYVELRCDPISGHTALYWYRQSLGQGPEFLIYFQGTGAADDSGLPNDRFFAVRPEGSVSTLKIQRTERGDSAVYLCASSLTGGSGLPGGEQYFGPGTRLTVT.

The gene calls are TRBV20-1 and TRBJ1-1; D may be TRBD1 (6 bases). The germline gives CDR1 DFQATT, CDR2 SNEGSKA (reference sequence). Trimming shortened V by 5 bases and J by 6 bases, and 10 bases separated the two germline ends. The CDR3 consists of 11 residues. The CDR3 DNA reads TGCAGTGCTTACAGGGTTCCTGAAGCTTTCTTT. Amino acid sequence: CSAYRVPEAFF.